This entry lists 21 T cell receptor beta chains sequenced from one sample in a study of early T cells in non-severe SARS-CoV-2 infection. TCRdb independently ran MiXCR on the 5' RACE reads; one entry per CDR3 protein. The table includes some 30,000 distinct CDR3 sequences, around 3% detected once. The sequenced material came from whole blood. The receptor set was obtained from an adult who was a healthcare worker with PCR-confirmed SARS-CoV-2 infection or an uninfected control (not recorded which).

This clonotype appeared many times. The V and J genes are TRBV30 and TRBJ1-6, with D unclear. CDR1 is GTSNPN, CDR2 SVGIG, per germline (reference sequence). This CDR3 region has 13 residues. V lost 5 bases to trimming and J lost 7 bases, with 12 bases between them. CDR3 protein: CAWGRMGNSPLHF. In DNA form, the CDR3 reads TGTGCCTGGGGGAGAATGGGGAATTCACCCCTCCACTTT.

This clonotype was detected many times. The rearrangement joins TRBV9 to TRBJ2-3, with 9 bases matching TRBD1. Germline assignment: CDR1 SGDLS and CDR2 YYNGEE. The CDR3 has 16 amino acids. Germline trimming cut 3 bases from V and 3 bases from J; bases unmatched to any gene: 8. The DNA for the CDR3 is TGTGCCAGCAGCGGGAGAAACAGGGGGCGGACAGATACGCAGTATTTT. Its translation: CASSGRNRGRTDTQYF.

This clonotype occurred many times. The genes are TRBV12-3 or TRBV12-4 and TRBJ2-3, with TRBD2 identical over 7 bases. This CDR3 has 15 residues. V gave up 5 bases and J gave up 6 bases; unmatched junction bases: 11. CDR3 sequence (DNA): TGTGCCAGCAGTCCCCGCGGACTAGTATTTGATACGCAGTATTTT. It encodes CASSPRGLVFDTQYF.

This clonotype was found many times. The chain has TRBV10-3 and TRBJ2-3; D unclear. The CDR3 extends over 13 amino acids. The germline V gene encodes CDR1 ENHRY and CDR2 SYGVKD. V dropped 3 bases and J dropped 8 bases, with 12 bases sitting between them. The DNA for the CDR3 is TGTGCCATCAGTGATCCCGTTTGGGTTACGCAGTATTTT. This codes for CAISDPVWVTQYF.

In its sample, this clonotype was seen many times. V gene TRBV29-1 combines with J gene TRBJ1-3, with D unresolved. Trimming shortened V by 5 bases and J by 2 bases, and 7 bases separated the two germline ends. Looked up from germline, CDR1 is SQVTM and CDR2 is ANQGSEA. The CDR3 runs 12 residues. CDR3 in DNA: TGCAGCGTTTCTAAAACTGGAAACACCATATATTTT. It codes for CSVSKTGNTIYF.

This clonotype is deemed medium-sized (0.01 to 0.1%). The chain links TRBV29-1 to TRBJ2-1; a possible D gene is TRBD1 (5 bases). The V and J ends lost 6 bases and 0 bases respectively, with 9 bases between them. The CDR3 loop spans 13 amino acids. Germline-derived CDR1 and CDR2 are SQVTM and ANQGSEA. CDR3 nucleotides: TGCAGCGTGGGGCGTAGCTCCTACAATGAGCAGTTCTTC. As protein: CSVGRSSYNEQFF.

V usage is TRBV7-6 and J usage is TRBJ2-1, with 14 bases lining up with TRBD2. The CDR3 is 17 residues long. CDR1 and CDR2 (germline): SGHVS, FNYEAQ. Trimming cost V 5 bases and J 7 bases; bases outside gene matches: 10. The CDR3 sequence is CASSPGLAGEVGNEQFF. Here the CDR3 DNA reads TGTGCCAGCAGCCCGGGACTAGCGGGGGAAGTTGGGAATGAGCAGTTCTTC. Full variable domain (missing parts from reference TRBV7-6 and TRBJ2-1): GAGVSQSPRYKVTKRGQDVALRCDPISGHVSLYWYRQALGQGPEFLTYFNYEAQQDKSGLPNDRFSAERPEGSISTLTIQRTEQRDSAMYRCASSPGLAGEVGNEQFFGPGTRLTVL.

In this sample, this clonotype turned up many times. This chain joins TRBV12-3 or TRBV12-4 and TRBJ2-1; D is possibly TRBD1 (5 bases). The CDR3 covers 18 residues. Trimming took 6 bases from V and 4 from J, leaving 25 bases between them. CDR3 residues: CASSPPPTALPGYNEQFF. The CDR3 DNA sequence: TGTGCCAGCAGCCCTCCCCCGACAGCTTTACCCGGGTACAATGAGCAGTTCTTC.

This clonotype was seen only a few times. This chain connects TRBV12-3 or TRBV12-4 to TRBJ1-5; tentatively, D is TRBD1 (5 bases). Trimming removed 3 bases at V and 7 bases at J, with 16 bases between. This CDR3 is 15 amino acids long. CDR3 loop: CASSFRGTAQQPQHF. CDR3 nucleotides: TGTGCCAGCAGTTTCCGCGGGACCGCTCAACAGCCCCAGCATTTT.

The rearrangement uses TRBV25-1 and TRBJ2-2; D gene unclear. Trimming cost V 1 base and J 2 bases, with 2 bases left between them. Per the germline V gene, CDR1 is MGHDK and CDR2 is SYGVNS. The CDR3 length is 13 residues. CDR3 nucleotide sequence: TGTGCCAGCAGTGAATCCAACACCGGGGAGCTGTTTTTT. This gives the protein CASSESNTGELFF.

This clonotype occurred many times. The chain employs TRBV3-1 and TRBJ2-1; D not certain. Germline CDR1 is LGHDT and CDR2 is YNNKEL (reference sequence). The length of the CDR3 is 12 residues. Trimming removed 5 bases at V and 9 bases at J, with 11 bases between. The CDR3 DNA sequence: TGTGCCAGCAGCTTCAAACTTGGTGAGCAGTTCTTC. This translates into CASSFKLGEQFF.

This clonotype was recorded many times. V and J are TRBV19 and TRBJ1-6; no clear D. Germline V gene lookup returns CDR1 LNHDA and CDR2 SQIVND (reference sequence). Trimming took off 2 bases at V and 5 bases at J, with 10 bases between the two ends. The CDR3 is 15 amino acids. The CDR3 nucleotides read TGTGCCAGTAGTATAACCGGAGGAGATAATTCACCCCTCCACTTT. Protein sequence: CASSITGGDNSPLHF.

This clonotype has only a few counts. CDR3 residues: CASSQSGGTDTQYF. CDR3 in DNA: TGTGCCAGCAGTCAAAGCGGGGGAACAGATACGCAGTATTTT. This rearrangement joins TRBV12-3 or TRBV12-4 to TRBJ2-3; 8 positions match TRBD2. There are 14 residues in the CDR3. V gave up 5 bases and J gave up 3 bases; unmatched junction bases: 4.

Many counts were recorded for this clonotype. V usage is TRBV7-8 and J usage is TRBJ1-1, with 8 bases fitting TRBD1. Trimming at V came to 1 base and at J to 9 bases, leaving 1 base not matched to a gene. Germline V gives CDR1 SGHVS, CDR2 FQNEAQ. The CDR3 has 12 amino acids. CDR3: CASSLVRGQAFF. The DNA for the CDR3 is TGTGCCAGCAGCTTAGTCAGGGGGCAAGCTTTCTTT.

This clonotype was counted at least ten times. The chain employs TRBV11-2 and TRBJ2-5; TRBD2 matches 11 bases. Germline assignment: CDR1 SGHAT and CDR2 FQNNGV. V shed 7 bases and J 5 bases; nucleotides not matched to a gene: 12. The CDR3 totals 16 residues. Here the CDR3 reads CASTVHLAGGPETQYF. Here the CDR3 DNA reads TGTGCCAGCACCGTTCACTTAGCGGGGGGGCCCGAGACCCAGTACTTC.

This clonotype was seen ten or more times. This chain uses TRBV6-1 with TRBJ2-1, with 9 bases matching TRBD2. From germline, CDR1 is MNHNS and CDR2 SASEGT. The length of the CDR3 is 16 residues. Germline trimming cut 4 bases from V and 4 bases from J; bases unmatched to any gene: 8. This chain's CDR3 is CASSASLAGPYNEQFF. The CDR3 coding sequence is TGTGCCAGCAGTGCTTCCCTAGCGGGGCCTTACAATGAGCAGTTCTTC.

In this sample, this clonotype turned up many times. J is TRBJ1-3 and V is TRBV20-1; D remains ambiguous. CDR3 length: 14 amino acids. Germline values: CDR1 DFQATT, CDR2 SNEGSKA (reference sequence). Trimming removed 2 bases from V and 0 bases from J, with 8 bases in between. The CDR3 protein is CSARQENSGNTIYF. Here the CDR3 DNA reads TGCAGTGCTAGACAGGAGAACTCTGGAAACACCATATATTTT.

This clonotype was counted at least ten times. This chain connects TRBV6-2 or TRBV6-3 to TRBJ2-7; D is possibly TRBD1 (5 bases). The V and J ends lost 7 bases and 0 bases respectively, with 13 bases between them. The CDR3 sequence is 14 residues long. Looked up from germline, CDR1 is MNHEY and CDR2 is SVGEGT. CDR3 in amino acids: CASTQGVSSYEQYV. CDR3 coding DNA: TGTGCCAGCACCCAAGGGGTGAGCTCCTACGAGCAGTACGTC.

This clonotype was counted ten times or more. The V gene is TRBV10-3, the J gene TRBJ2-2, with D unclear. CDR3 size: 12 residues. Per the germline V gene, CDR1 is ENHRY and CDR2 is SYGVKD. Deletions cut 3 bases from V and 7 bases from J, with 6 bases between. The chain's CDR3 is CAISDGYGELFF. The CDR3 nucleotides read TGTGCCATCAGTGATGGGTACGGGGAGCTGTTTTTT.

This clonotype was recorded at least ten times. The chain carries TRBV7-2 and TRBJ2-3, with 9 bases matching TRBD2. The CDR3 is 16 amino acids. V was clipped by 4 bases and J by 3 bases; unmatched bases: 8. Germline V gene data show CDR1 as SGHTA and CDR2 as FQGNSA. The CDR3 sequence: CASSSTSAGGTDTQYF. The DNA for the CDR3 is TGTGCCAGCAGCTCAACGTCGGCGGGGGGGACAGATACGCAGTATTTT.

This clonotype came up many times. The J gene is TRBJ1-2, the V gene TRBV10-1; D possibly corresponds to TRBD1 (6 bases). The CDR3 is 14 residues long. CDR1 and CDR2 (germline): WNHNN, SYGVQD (reference sequence). V lost 0 bases, J lost 2 bases, and 7 bases lay in between. The CDR3 DNA reads as TGCGCCAGCAGTGAGTCCGGACAGAACTATGGCTACACCTTC. This encodes CASSESGQNYGYTF.